The 9 T cell receptor beta chains below were found in one sample sequenced in a study of T-cell reconstitution after alpha-beta-depleted transplantation in children. The authors prepared the TCRbeta library with unique molecular identifiers. TCRdb ran MiXCR on the PCR reads and lists one entry per CDR3 protein. This repertoire shows around 500,000 distinct CDR3 sequences, about 21% found once; its top ten account for roughly an eighth. Sequencing used PBMCs, mostly from graft donor cells, obtained 360 days after TCRalphabeta/CD19-depleted stem cell transplant. The receptor source for this set is a boy younger than two who had a stem cell transplant for acute myeloid leukemia, so the T cells may come from the graft donor.

This clonotype was counted a few times. The V gene is TRBV24-1, the J gene TRBJ2-2, with a tentative D call TRBD1 (6 bases). Trimming took off 1 base at V and 4 bases at J, with 12 bases between the two ends. The germline V gene has CDR1 KGHDR and CDR2 SFDVKD. This CDR3 has 16 amino acids. CDR3 sequence: CATSDLRLTGTGELFF. CDR3 DNA: TGTGCCACCAGTGATTTACGGCTGACAGGCACCGGGGAGCTGTTTTTT.

This clonotype was picked up many times. This chain joins TRBV12-5 and TRBJ1-1; D is uncertain. CDR1 LGHNT and CDR2 FRNRAP come from the germline V gene. The CDR3 totals 12 residues. The V end was cut by 5 bases, the J end by 1 base, with 5 bases between. The CDR3 loop reads CASGVENTEAFF. CDR3 bases: TGTGCTAGTGGTGTCGAGAACACTGAAGCTTTCTTT.

In this sample, this clonotype turned up a few times. The chain links TRBV7-8 to TRBJ2-7; possible D gene TRBD1, 6 bases. The V and J ends lost 5 bases and 6 bases respectively, with 17 bases between them. CDR1 is SGHVS and CDR2 is FQNEAQ in the germline V gene. The CDR3 is 14 residues long. The CDR3 DNA is TGTGCCAGCAGCCCGGATGACAGGCCGGGCGAGCAGTACTTC. It yields the protein CASSPDDRPGEQYF.

The chain has TRBV6-1 and TRBJ2-5, with D possibly called TRBD1 or TRBD2 (5 bases each). The germline V and J ends were trimmed by 5 bases and 2 bases, with 15 bases remaining between them. From germline, CDR1 is MNHNS and CDR2 SASEGT. The CDR3 is 15 residues long. This CDR3 is CASSRTDSDQETQYF. DNA for the CDR3: TGTGCCAGCAGTAGGACTGACAGCGATCAAGAGACCCAGTACTTC.

Ten or more counts support this clonotype. V and J are TRBV6-1 and TRBJ2-5; 7 bases match TRBD1. V was pared by 9 bases and J by 2 bases, with 6 bases of the junction left unmatched. The CDR3 consists of 13 residues. Germline V gives CDR1 MNHNS, CDR2 SASEGT. CDR3 amino acids: CASRDRQQETQYF. CDR3 DNA sequence: TGTGCCAGTAGGGACAGACAACAAGAGACCCAGTACTTC.

The sample holds a few counts of this clonotype. This chain joins TRBV20-1 and TRBJ1-1; TRBD1 aligns across 9 bases. The V gene end was trimmed by 0 bases and the J gene end by 3 bases; junction bases not matched to a gene: 8. The germline CDR1 and CDR2 sequences are DFQATT and SNEGSKA (reference sequence). CDR3 size: 16 residues. The CDR3 region is CSARDPGQGRDTEAFF. In DNA, the CDR3 is TGCAGTGCTAGAGACCCGGGACAGGGTCGAGACACTGAAGCTTTCTTT.

This clonotype has ten or more counts. The chain couples TRBV29-1 to TRBJ2-2; the D is unclear. Trimming stripped 0 bases from V and 6 bases from J, with 8 bases between. Germline values: CDR1 SQVTM, CDR2 ANQGSEA. There are 13 residues in the CDR3. CDR3 coding DNA: TGCAGCGTTGAAGATTCTGGGGCCGGGGAGCTGTTTTTT. This sequence encodes CSVEDSGAGELFF.

This clonotype was seen at least ten times. The gene calls are TRBV19 and TRBJ2-1; TRBD2 aligns across 8 bases. Germline V gene lookup returns CDR1 LNHDA and CDR2 SQIVND (reference sequence). The CDR3 length is 15 residues. With V trimmed by 8 bases and J by 0 bases, 6 bases remained unmatched. This CDR3 is CASRTSSSSYNEQFF. For the CDR3, the DNA is TGTGCCAGTCGGACTAGCTCTAGCTCCTACAATGAGCAGTTCTTC.

This chain links TRBV10-3 with TRBJ2-1, with TRBD1 matching over 9 bases. This CDR3 comprises 16 residues. Germline-derived CDR1 and CDR2 are ENHRY and SYGVKD. V gave up 6 bases and J gave up 5 bases; unmatched junction bases: 11. The chain's CDR3 is CAISITRDRGNNEQFF. As DNA, the CDR3 is TGTGCCATCAGCATTACCCGTGACAGGGGGAACAATGAGCAGTTCTTC.